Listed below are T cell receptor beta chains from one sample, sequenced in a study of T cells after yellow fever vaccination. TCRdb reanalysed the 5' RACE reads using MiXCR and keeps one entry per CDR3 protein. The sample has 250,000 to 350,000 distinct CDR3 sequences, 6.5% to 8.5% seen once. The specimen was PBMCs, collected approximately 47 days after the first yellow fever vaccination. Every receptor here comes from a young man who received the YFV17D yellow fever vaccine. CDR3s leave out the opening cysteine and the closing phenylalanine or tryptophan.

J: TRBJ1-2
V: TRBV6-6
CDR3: AVGALDYGYT

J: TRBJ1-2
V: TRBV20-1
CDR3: SVGGGVIYGYT

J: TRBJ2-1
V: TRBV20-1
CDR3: SARRTTSMNEQF

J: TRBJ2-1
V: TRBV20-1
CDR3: SAPAPYNEQF

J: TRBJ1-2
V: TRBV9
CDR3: ASSPHGTGGV

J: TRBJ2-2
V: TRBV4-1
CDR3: ASSHLNTGELF

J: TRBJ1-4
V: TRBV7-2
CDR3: ASSLKWNEKLF

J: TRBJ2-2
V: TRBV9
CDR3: ASSVATSGAYTGELF

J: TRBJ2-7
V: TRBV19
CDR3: ASSIGSEQY

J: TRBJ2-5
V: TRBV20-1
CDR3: SARQRETQY

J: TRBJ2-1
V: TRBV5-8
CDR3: ASSLVVRTGEQF

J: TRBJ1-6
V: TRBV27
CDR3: ASSLVALNSPLH

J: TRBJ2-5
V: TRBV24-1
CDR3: ATRAAEAYQETQY

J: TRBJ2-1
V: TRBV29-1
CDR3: SVGGLAQEQF

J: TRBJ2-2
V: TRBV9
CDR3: ASSIPGQGYTNTGELF

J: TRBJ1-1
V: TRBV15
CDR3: ATSRERGRYTEAF

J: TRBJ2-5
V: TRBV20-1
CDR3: SARDTGGVETQY

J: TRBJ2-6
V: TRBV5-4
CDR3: ASSYKSGANVLT

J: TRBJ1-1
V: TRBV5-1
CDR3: ASSLAGKGVGKQNTEAF

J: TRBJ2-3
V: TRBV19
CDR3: ASSLSGVRTDTQY

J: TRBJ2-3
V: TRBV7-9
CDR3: ASSPGDFTQY

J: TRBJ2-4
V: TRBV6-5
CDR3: ASSHLGLAGSGNIQY

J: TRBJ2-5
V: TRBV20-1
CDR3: SAPGLLQETQY

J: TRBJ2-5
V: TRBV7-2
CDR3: ASSLVAGGRGTQY